This T cell receptor beta chain was profiled in a study of CD4 T cells in relation to SARS-CoV-2 and coronaviruses. Study background: After 10 days of antigen culture, PBMC TCR beta CDR3s were sequenced. Study-level points and caveats: SARS-CoV-2-driven expansion was significantly weaker in crossreactive than monoreactive clones.

This clone was observed a few times. Its antigen is unknown. CD4+ T cells from unexposed donors were obtained before the COVID-19 pandemic (2011-2018). After about 10 days of culture, CD4+ T cells were isolated. Cells permitting, SARS-CoV-2 S/N and four cold-coronavirus spikes were tested on unexposed-donor CD4+ T cells. Generated by immunoSEQ multiplex PCR, the TCRdb table keeps only in-frame clones and is missing some. The repertoire holds fewer than 25,000 clones, with over 65% as singletons. V shed 10 bases and J shed 3 bases, with 24 bases lying between them. This CDR3 spans 16 amino acids. Germline V CDR1 and CDR2: LNHDA, SQIVND (reference sequence).

This chain links TRBV19 with TRBJ1-2; maybe TRBD1 (6 bases). The sequenced material came from CD4+ T cells from PBMCs, cultured in vitro. This TCR derives from a human donor in good health. The CDR3 spells CATSIPRGALDYGYTF. CDR3 in DNA: TGTGCCACCTCCATCCCCCGGGGGGCGCTGGACTATGGCTACACCTTC.